This T cell receptor (beta chain) was profiled in a study of blood T cell repertoires in COVID-19. About the research overall: Material from acute and convalescent COVID-19 was sourced from the United States, Italy and Spain. In each case, the material was cDNA or gDNA derived from T cells, B-cell-depleted T cells, or PBMCs.

Per the authors' pipeline: Estimates of nucleated cell counts were drawn from the amplification of reference gene primers. The method was immunoSEQ multiplex PCR; TCRdb's version includes in-frame clones alone and lacks a portion of them. V and J calls and clone size are copied from that table; D and trimming were computed from the DNA. The sample lists roughly 40,000 clones; 76% were seen once. This CDR3 has 15 residues. Losses at the gene ends were 4 bases for V and 8 bases for J; bases not matched to a gene: 10. CDR1 is SEHNR and CDR2 is FQNEAQ in the germline V gene (reference sequence). Sequencing was carried out using peripheral blood. This TCR derives from a man between 70 and 80 years old with active or convalescent COVID-19. V usage is TRBV7-9 and J usage is TRBJ1-2, with 10 bases fitting TRBD1. CDR3 loop: CASSSPGDRGRGYTF. Here the CDR3 DNA reads TGTGCCAGCAGCTCCCCGGGGGACAGGGGAAGGGGCTACACCTTC.